A single sample gave rise to the 31 T cell receptor beta chains below, sequenced in a study of shared clonotypes between healthy human individuals. Here immunoSEQ multiplex PCR was the method, and the copy in TCRdb shows in-frame clones only, minus some. The table records about 1.5 million clones, nearly 99% of them present only once. Sequencing input: naive CD4+ T cells sorted from blood. The sample's subset: CD45RA+ positively selected. Receptors were obtained from a man aged 30 to 39 in good health.

V gene TRBV29-1 combines with J gene TRBJ1-1; 8 bases fit TRBD1. Losses at the gene ends were 6 bases for V and 8 bases for J; bases not matched to a gene: 11. CDR1 and CDR2 (germline): SQVTM, ANQGSEA. The CDR3 extends over 13 amino acids. CDR3 DNA: TGCAGCGTGAGAATTAGCGGGACAGGAGAAGCTTTCTTT. Amino acids: CSVRISGTGEAFF.

This chain joins TRBV10-2 and TRBJ2-2, with TRBD2 matching over 10 bases. CDR1 is WSHSY and CDR2 is SAAADI in the germline V gene. V lost 6 bases, J lost 7 bases, and 5 bases stayed unmatched. This CDR3 is 14 amino acids long. The chain's CDR3 is CASRLAGVDGELFF. Written as DNA, the CDR3 is TGCGCCAGCAGGCTAGCGGGAGTTGACGGGGAGCTGTTTTTT.

This rearrangement joins TRBV4-1 to TRBJ1-4; D remains ambiguous. The germline V gene has CDR1 MGHRA and CDR2 YSYEKL. The V end was cut by 1 base, the J end by 4 bases, with 7 bases between. CDR3 length: 14 residues. The DNA of the CDR3 is TGCGCCAGCAGCCAAGTAACTCTTAATGAAAAACTGTTTTTT. This gives the protein CASSQVTLNEKLFF.

The chain has TRBV25-1 and TRBJ2-7; D is possibly TRBD1 (6 bases). Trimming cost V 2 bases and J 0 bases, with 14 bases left between them. The CDR3 length is 16 residues. Germline CDR1 and CDR2: MGHDK and SYGVNS. The CDR3 spells CASSERQGSLSYEQYF. In DNA form, the CDR3 reads TGTGCCAGCAGTGAACGGCAGGGGTCTCTCTCCTACGAGCAGTACTTC.

This chain uses TRBV28 with TRBJ2-1; D unclear. V was trimmed by 6 bases and J by 0 bases, leaving 9 bases between them. Germline V lookup: CDR1 MDHEN, CDR2 SYDVKM. The CDR3 has 14 residues. The DNA for the CDR3 is TGTGCCAGCAGCCCTAAAAGCTCCTACAATGAGCAGTTCTTC. It codes for CASSPKSSYNEQFF.

V is TRBV25-1 and J is TRBJ2-5; the match to TRBD1 covers 7 bases. Germline CDR1 MGHDK, CDR2 SYGVNS. J lost 2 bases, V lost 4 bases, and 7 bases had no gene match. CDR3 length equals 15 residues. The CDR3 loop is CASSAHPDRQETQYF. The DNA of the CDR3 is TGTGCCAGCAGTGCCCACCCGGACAGGCAAGAGACCCAGTACTTC.

The chain has TRBV30 and TRBJ1-1, with D unclear. Germline CDR1 reads GTSNPN; CDR2 reads SVGIG (reference sequence). Trimming removed 3 bases at V and 3 bases at J, with 8 bases between. This CDR3 contains 12 residues. In DNA, the CDR3 is TGTGCCTGGAGCACCCGGGACACTGAAGCTTTCTTT. Protein product: CAWSTRDTEAFF.

The J gene is TRBJ2-1, the V gene TRBV9, with 15 bases lining up with TRBD2. Germline-derived CDR1 and CDR2 are SGDLS and YYNGEE. V lost 3 bases, J lost 8 bases, and 6 bases stayed unmatched. The length of the CDR3 is 16 residues. The CDR3 nucleotides are TGTGCCAGCAGCGCGGCCGGGACTAGCGGGAGGTATGAGCAGTTCTTC. It codes for CASSAAGTSGRYEQFF.

The chain employs TRBV18 and TRBJ2-7, with TRBD2 matching over 12 bases. Losses at the gene ends were 4 bases for V and 3 bases for J; bases not matched to a gene: 4. CDR1 KGHSH and CDR2 LQKENI come from the germline V gene. The CDR3 runs 15 residues. The CDR3 spells CASSQRTSGNYEQYF. The DNA for the CDR3 is TGTGCCAGCTCACAGCGGACTAGCGGGAACTACGAGCAGTACTTC.

The chain uses TRBV6-4 and TRBJ2-1; 12 bases fit TRBD2. Trimming removed 10 bases from V and 6 bases from J; junction bases left unmatched: 7. CDR1 and CDR2 (germline): MRHNA, SNTAGT. The CDR3 has 14 amino acids. CDR3 bases: TGTGCCACCAAGACTAGCGGGAGCTCCAATGAGCAGTTCTTC. Its protein product is CATKTSGSSNEQFF.

The J gene is TRBJ2-5, the V gene TRBV7-9, with D possibly TRBD2 on 6 matching bases. V was trimmed by 3 bases and J by 1 base, leaving 9 bases between them. This CDR3 is 14 amino acids long. Germline V gene data show CDR1 as SEHNR and CDR2 as FQNEAQ (reference sequence). The CDR3 DNA reads as TGTGCCAGCAGCTTCTTTAGCGGCCAAGAGACCCAGTACTTC. It specifies CASSFFSGQETQYF.

The chain combines TRBV6-5 with TRBJ2-1; either TRBD1 or TRBD2 may fit D (6 bases each). The germline V and J ends were trimmed by 10 bases and 7 bases, with 17 bases remaining between them. Looked up from germline, CDR1 is MNHEY and CDR2 is SVGAGI. The CDR3 has 13 residues. The CDR3: CANEGGHRNEQFF. The CDR3 DNA sequence: TGTGCCAACGAAGGGGGGCATCGGAATGAGCAGTTCTTC.

The V and J genes are TRBV7-9 and TRBJ1-1; no reliable D call. The V end was cut by 1 base, the J end by 1 base, with 10 bases between. CDR3 length: 15 amino acids. Per germline, CDR1 SEHNR and CDR2 FQNEAQ (reference sequence). The CDR3 loop reads CASSLERKQNTEAFF. The CDR3 region has the DNA TGTGCCAGCAGCTTAGAAAGGAAACAGAACACTGAAGCTTTCTTT. The full variable domain, its missing parts supplied by reference TRBV7-9 and TRBJ1-1, is DTGVSQNPRHKITKRGQNVTFRCDPISEHNRLYWYRQTLGQGPEFLTYFQNEAQLEKSRLLSDRFSAERPKGSFSTLEIQRTEQGDSAMYLCASSLERKQNTEAFFGQGTRLTVV.

The rearrangement joins TRBV2 to TRBJ2-7, with D perhaps TRBD1 (6 bases). Germline CDR1 reads SNHLY; CDR2 reads FYNNEI. The CDR3 covers 15 residues. Deletions cut 5 bases from V and 2 bases from J, with 16 bases between. CDR3 sequence (DNA): TGTGCCAGCAGTATATCACAGGGTAGCCCCTACGAGCAGTACTTC. Its protein product is CASSISQGSPYEQYF.

The chain has TRBV6-1 and TRBJ1-2; D not resolved. The germline V and J ends were trimmed by 9 bases and 2 bases, with 7 bases remaining between them. CDR1 is MNHNS, CDR2 SASEGT, per germline. There are 11 residues in the CDR3. CDR3 in DNA: TGTGCCAGTTCTAACAACTATGGCTACACCTTC. Its protein is CASSNNYGYTF.

The chain carries TRBV19 and TRBJ1-5; D ambiguous. CDR3 length equals 13 residues. V was trimmed by 4 bases and J by 5 bases, leaving 9 bases between them. Per the germline V gene, CDR1 is LNHDA and CDR2 is SQIVND (reference sequence). CDR3 protein: CASSTPRDQPQHF. The DNA of the CDR3 is TGTGCCAGTAGTACCCCCCGGGATCAGCCCCAGCATTTT.

The chain uses TRBV7-9 and TRBJ2-7, with TRBD1 matching over 7 bases. The length of the CDR3 is 16 residues. Germline V gene sequence: CDR1 SEHNR, CDR2 FQNEAQ (reference sequence). Trimming cost V 5 bases and J 1 base; bases outside gene matches: 11. The CDR3 nucleotides are TGTGCCAGCAGCCACAAGGGGACAGATAATTCCTACGAGCAGTACTTC. It codes for CASSHKGTDNSYEQYF.

The chain carries TRBV7-2 and TRBJ1-2; D call uncertain. Germline-derived CDR1 and CDR2 are SGHTA and FQGNSA. Trimming pared 8 bases from V and 4 bases from J, leaving 20 bases between. The CDR3 is 15 amino acids. This chain's CDR3 is CASGFPRVLRYGYTF. CDR3 DNA: TGTGCCAGCGGGTTTCCTAGGGTTCTTCGCTATGGCTACACCTTC.

This chain uses TRBV28 with TRBJ1-4, with D hard to call. CDR3 size: 14 residues. The germline V gene encodes CDR1 MDHEN and CDR2 SYDVKM. V was shortened by 3 bases and J by 0 bases, with 5 bases between the two germline ends. CDR3 protein: CASSFGPTNEKLFF. CDR3 sequence (DNA): TGTGCCAGCAGTTTCGGGCCAACTAATGAAAAACTGTTTTTT. The full variable domain, with the rest looked up from reference TRBV28 and TRBJ1-4, is DVKVTQSSRYLVKRTGEKVFLECVQDMDHENMFWYRQDPGLGLRLIYFSYDVKMKEKGDIPEGYSVSREKKERFSLILESASTNQTSMYLCASSFGPTNEKLFFGSGTQLSVL.

The genes are TRBV6-6 and TRBJ1-3; the match to TRBD1 covers 8 bases. The CDR3 has 16 amino acids. With 6 bases clipped from V and 2 bases from J, the junction kept 9 bases outside the gene matches. The germline CDR1 and CDR2 sequences are MNHNY and SVGAGI (reference sequence). CDR3 amino acids: CASRRDRGGTGNTIYF. The CDR3 region has the DNA TGTGCCAGCAGGAGAGACAGGGGCGGTACTGGAAACACCATATATTTT.

This chain uses TRBV20-1 with TRBJ2-1; D unresolved. The CDR3 spans 11 residues. Germline values: CDR1 DFQATT, CDR2 SNEGSKA (reference sequence). V gave up 7 bases and J gave up 7 bases, with 11 bases separating them. The CDR3 bases are TGCAGTGTACGTTGGCCGAATGAGCAGTTCTTC. Amino acid sequence: CSVRWPNEQFF.

This clone has a single count. The V and J genes are TRBV9 and TRBJ2-3, with 10 bases lining up with TRBD2. The CDR3 loop spans 16 amino acids. Per the germline V gene, CDR1 is SGDLS and CDR2 is YYNGEE. Trimming at V came to 3 bases and at J to 3 bases, leaving 7 bases not matched to a gene. Here the CDR3 reads CASSGHRSGRTDTQYF. The CDR3 DNA reads TGTGCCAGCAGCGGTCACCGTAGCGGGAGGACAGATACGCAGTATTTT.

The chain links TRBV30 to TRBJ2-7; D is undetermined. Germline loops: CDR1 GTSNPN, CDR2 SVGIG (reference sequence). Trimming cost V 6 bases and J 0 bases, with 9 bases left between them. This CDR3 has 12 amino acids. CDR3 coding DNA: TGTGCCTGTAGTCATAGCTCCTACGAGCAGTACTTC. This sequence encodes CACSHSSYEQYF.

The rearrangement joins TRBV11-3 to TRBJ2-3; D not certain. Germline V lookup: CDR1 SGHNT, CDR2 YENEEA. V shed 5 bases and J shed 4 bases, with 10 bases lying between them. The CDR3 is 13 amino acids. CDR3 bases: TGTGCCAGCAGCCTCAATGATGCAGATACGCAGTATTTT. It specifies CASSLNDADTQYF. Together with reference TRBV11-3 and TRBJ2-3, the CDR3 gives the full variable domain: EAGVVQSPRYKIIEKKQPVAFWCNPISGHNTLYWYLQNLGQGPELLIRYENEEAVDDSQLPKDRFSAERLKGVDSTLKIQPAELGDSAVYLCASSLNDADTQYFGPGTRLTVL.

This chain uses TRBV28 with TRBJ1-5; unclear D gene. Germline CDR1 is MDHEN and CDR2 is SYDVKM. V lost 3 bases and J lost 0, with 9 bases in between. This CDR3 has 15 residues. Written as DNA, the CDR3 is TGTGCCAGCAGTTTCCGGACTTATAGCAATCAGCCCCAGCATTTT. Protein product: CASSFRTYSNQPQHF. Full variable domain (missing parts from reference TRBV28 and TRBJ1-5): DVKVTQSSRYLVKRTGEKVFLECVQDMDHENMFWYRQDPGLGLRLIYFSYDVKMKEKGDIPEGYSVSREKKERFSLILESASTNQTSMYLCASSFRTYSNQPQHFGDGTRLSIL.

The chain recombines TRBV19 with TRBJ2-7, with D perhaps TRBD1 or TRBD2 (5 bases each). Germline V CDR1 and CDR2: LNHDA, SQIVND (reference sequence). CDR3 length equals 15 residues. Trimming left V 1 base short and J 4 bases short, with 14 bases between. The CDR3 here is CASSIVAGTEYEQYF. The CDR3 coding sequence is TGTGCCAGTAGTATAGTCGCCGGGACCGAGTACGAGCAGTACTTC.

This clone was seen just once. The chain has TRBV29-1 and TRBJ2-1; 12 bases fit TRBD2. The J segment lost 5 bases and the V segment lost 2 bases, leaving 4 bases of the junction unmatched. This CDR3 comprises 15 residues. CDR1 and CDR2 (germline): SQVTM, ANQGSEA. In DNA form, the CDR3 reads TGCAGCGTTGAACTAGCGGGAGGGAGAAACAATGAGCAGTTCTTC. Protein sequence: CSVELAGGRNNEQFF.

This chain connects TRBV9 to TRBJ2-3; D is possibly TRBD2 (5 bases). The CDR3 spans 14 residues. Trimming shortened V by 0 bases and J by 4 bases, and 9 bases separated the two germline ends. Germline V lookup: CDR1 SGDLS, CDR2 YYNGEE. The CDR3 nucleotides read TGTGCCAGCAGCGTAGGGCTAGCTTCAGATACGCAGTATTTT. Amino acid sequence: CASSVGLASDTQYF.

V usage is TRBV2 and J usage is TRBJ1-4, with D tentatively TRBD1 (5 bases). Germline CDR1 SNHLY, CDR2 FYNNEI. V was cut by 8 bases and J by 12 bases, with 25 bases left in between. The CDR3 has 15 amino acids. The CDR3 sequence: CASGRSGTEKKELFF. CDR3 nucleotide sequence: TGTGCCAGCGGGAGGTCTGGGACGGAGAAAAAAGAACTGTTTTTT.

This chain joins TRBV5-1 and TRBJ2-1, with 12 positions matching TRBD2. CDR3 length equals 18 residues. Germline loops: CDR1 SGHRS, CDR2 YFSETQ. The trim removed 4 bases at V and 7 bases at J, leaving 15 bases unmatched. CDR3 loop: CASSLIRLAGVKWNEQFF. DNA of the CDR3: TGCGCCAGCAGCCTAATCAGACTAGCGGGAGTCAAATGGAATGAGCAGTTCTTC.

This chain connects TRBV2 to TRBJ2-1; 10 bases are shared with TRBD2. The germline CDR1 and CDR2 sequences are SNHLY and FYNNEI. The CDR3 is made up of 17 amino acids. Trimming took 4 bases from V and 5 from J; bases not matched to a gene: 11. The CDR3 coding sequence is TGTGCCAGCAGTGGGGTTCGGGCTAGCGGGAGTGACAATGAGCAGTTCTTC. Protein: CASSGVRASGSDNEQFF.